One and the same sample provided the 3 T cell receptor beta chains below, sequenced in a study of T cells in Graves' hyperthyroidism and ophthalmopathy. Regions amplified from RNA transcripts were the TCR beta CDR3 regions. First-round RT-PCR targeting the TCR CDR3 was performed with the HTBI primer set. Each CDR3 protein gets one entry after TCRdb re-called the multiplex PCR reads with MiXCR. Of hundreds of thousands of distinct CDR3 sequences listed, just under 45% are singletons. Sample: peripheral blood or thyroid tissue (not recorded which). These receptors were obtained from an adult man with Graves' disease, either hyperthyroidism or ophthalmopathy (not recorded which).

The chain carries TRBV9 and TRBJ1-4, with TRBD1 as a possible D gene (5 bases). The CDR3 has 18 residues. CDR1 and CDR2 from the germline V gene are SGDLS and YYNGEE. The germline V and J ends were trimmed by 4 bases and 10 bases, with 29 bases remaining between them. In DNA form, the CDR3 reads TGTGCCAGCAGCCAAGGCGGGGGAGGAGGACGATCGGAGGGAAAACTGTTTTTT. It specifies CASSQGGGGGRSEGKLFF.

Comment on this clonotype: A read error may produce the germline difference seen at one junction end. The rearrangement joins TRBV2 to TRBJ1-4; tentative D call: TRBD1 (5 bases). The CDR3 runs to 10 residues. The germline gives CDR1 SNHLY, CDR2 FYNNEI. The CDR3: CASSEFGTSF. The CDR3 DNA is TGTGCCAGCAGTGAATTCGGGACTAGTTTT.

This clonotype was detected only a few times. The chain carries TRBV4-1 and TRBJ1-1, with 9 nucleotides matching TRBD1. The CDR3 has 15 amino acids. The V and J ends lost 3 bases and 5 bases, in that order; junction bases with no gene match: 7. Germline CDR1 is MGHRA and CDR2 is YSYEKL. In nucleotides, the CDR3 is TGCGCCAGCAGCCAGCGGGACAGGGCGAGGACTGAAGCTTTCTTT. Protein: CASSQRDRARTEAFF.